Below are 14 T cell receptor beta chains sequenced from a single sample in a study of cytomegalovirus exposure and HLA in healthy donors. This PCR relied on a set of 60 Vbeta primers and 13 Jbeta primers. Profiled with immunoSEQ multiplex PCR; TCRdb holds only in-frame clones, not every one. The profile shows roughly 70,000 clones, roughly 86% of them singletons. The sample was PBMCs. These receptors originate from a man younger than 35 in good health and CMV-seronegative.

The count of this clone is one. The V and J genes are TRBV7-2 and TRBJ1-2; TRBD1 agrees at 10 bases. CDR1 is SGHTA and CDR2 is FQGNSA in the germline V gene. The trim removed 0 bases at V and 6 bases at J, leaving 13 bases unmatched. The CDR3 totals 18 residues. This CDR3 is CASSLAGTGAGAQNGYTF. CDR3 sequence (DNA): TGTGCCAGCAGCTTAGCCGGGACAGGGGCGGGTGCCCAGAATGGCTACACCTTC.

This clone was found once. CDR3 protein: CASSPKTGSGADTQYF. CDR3 in DNA: TGTGCCAGCTCACCAAAGACAGGGAGCGGCGCAGATACGCAGTATTTT. The chain recombines TRBV18 with TRBJ2-3, with 7 bases that match TRBD1. The ends lost 2 bases at V and 4 bases at J; junction bases unmatched: 9. The CDR3 consists of 16 residues. Germline V gives CDR1 KGHSH, CDR2 LQKENI.

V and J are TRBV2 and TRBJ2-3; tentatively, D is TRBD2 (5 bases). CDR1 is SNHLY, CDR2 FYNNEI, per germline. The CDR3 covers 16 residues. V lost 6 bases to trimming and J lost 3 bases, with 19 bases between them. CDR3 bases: TGTGCCAGCAGCGATTACCGGGAACGAACTACAGATACGCAGTATTTT. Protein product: CASSDYRERTTDTQYF.

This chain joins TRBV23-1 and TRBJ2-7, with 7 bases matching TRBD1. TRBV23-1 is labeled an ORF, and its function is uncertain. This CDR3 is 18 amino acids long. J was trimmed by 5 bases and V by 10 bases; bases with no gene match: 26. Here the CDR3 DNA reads TGCGCCAAGCATCCGATGACAGGGTTCTACCTTAGAGACGACGAGCAGTACTTC. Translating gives CAKHPMTGFYLRDDEQYF.

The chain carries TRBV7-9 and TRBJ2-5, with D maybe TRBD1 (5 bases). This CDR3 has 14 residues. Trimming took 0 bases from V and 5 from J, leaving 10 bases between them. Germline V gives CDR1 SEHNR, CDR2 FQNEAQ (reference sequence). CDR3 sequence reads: CASSLAGVLETQYF. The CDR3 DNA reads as TGTGCCAGCAGCTTAGCAGGGGTCCTCGAGACCCAGTACTTC.

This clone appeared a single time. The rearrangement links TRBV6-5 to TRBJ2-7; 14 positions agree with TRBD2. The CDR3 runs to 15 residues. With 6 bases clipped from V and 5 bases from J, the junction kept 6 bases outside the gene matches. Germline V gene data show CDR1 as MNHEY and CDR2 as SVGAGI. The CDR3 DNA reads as TGTGCCAGCAGCTTAACGGGACTAGCGGGAGACGAGCAGTACTTC. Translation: CASSLTGLAGDEQYF.

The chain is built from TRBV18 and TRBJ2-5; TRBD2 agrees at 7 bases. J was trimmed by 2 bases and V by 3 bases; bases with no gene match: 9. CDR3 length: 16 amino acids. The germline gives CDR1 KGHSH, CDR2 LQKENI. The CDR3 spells CASSPLLATTQETQYF. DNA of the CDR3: TGTGCCAGCTCACCCTTACTAGCGACCACGCAAGAGACCCAGTACTTC. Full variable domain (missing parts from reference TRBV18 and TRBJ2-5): NAGVMQNPRHLVRRRGQEARLRCSPMKGHSHVYWYRQLPEEGLKFMVYLQKENIIDESGMPKERFSAEFPKEGPSILRIQQVVRGDSAAYFCASSPLLATTQETQYFGPGTRLLVL.

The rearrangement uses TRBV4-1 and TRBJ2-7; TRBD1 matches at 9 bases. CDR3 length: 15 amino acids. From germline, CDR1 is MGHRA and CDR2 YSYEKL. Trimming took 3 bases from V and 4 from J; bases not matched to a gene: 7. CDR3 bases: TGCGCCAGCAGCCAGACCGGGACAGGGTTTTACGAGCAGTACTTC. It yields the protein CASSQTGTGFYEQYF.

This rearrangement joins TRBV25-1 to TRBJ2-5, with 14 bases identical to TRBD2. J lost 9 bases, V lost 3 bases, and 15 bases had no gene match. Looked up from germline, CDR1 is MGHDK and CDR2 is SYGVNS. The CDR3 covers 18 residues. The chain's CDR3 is CASSDGTSGRGSGAAQYF. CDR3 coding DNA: TGTGCCAGCAGTGACGGGACTAGCGGGAGAGGGTCCGGAGCGGCCCAGTACTTC.

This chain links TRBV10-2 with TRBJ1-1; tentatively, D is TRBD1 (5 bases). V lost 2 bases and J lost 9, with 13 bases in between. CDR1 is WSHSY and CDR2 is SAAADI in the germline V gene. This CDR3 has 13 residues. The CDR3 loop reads CASSEGGLSKAFF. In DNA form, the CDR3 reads TGCGCCAGCAGTGAGGGGGGACTTTCTAAAGCTTTCTTT.

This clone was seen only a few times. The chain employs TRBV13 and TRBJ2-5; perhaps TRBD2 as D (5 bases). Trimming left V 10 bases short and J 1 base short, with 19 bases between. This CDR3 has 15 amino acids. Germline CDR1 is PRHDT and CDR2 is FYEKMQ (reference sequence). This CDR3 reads CATRLGGRGQETQYF. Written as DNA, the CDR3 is TGTGCCACCCGGCTAGGTGGACGGGGCCAAGAGACCCAGTACTTC.

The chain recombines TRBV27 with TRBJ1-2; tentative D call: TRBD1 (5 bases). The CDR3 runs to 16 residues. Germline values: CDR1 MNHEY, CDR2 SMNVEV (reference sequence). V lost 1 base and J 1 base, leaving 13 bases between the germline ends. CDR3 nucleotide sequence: TGTGCCAGCAGTTTATACCCCCCGGGGGTTAACTATGGCTACACCTTC. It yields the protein CASSLYPPGVNYGYTF.

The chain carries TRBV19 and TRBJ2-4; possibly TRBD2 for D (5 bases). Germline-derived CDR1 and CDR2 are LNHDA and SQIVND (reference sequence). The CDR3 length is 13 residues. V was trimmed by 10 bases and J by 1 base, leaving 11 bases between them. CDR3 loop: CATSTSAKNIQYF. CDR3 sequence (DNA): TGTGCCACTTCAACTAGTGCCAAAAACATTCAGTACTTC.

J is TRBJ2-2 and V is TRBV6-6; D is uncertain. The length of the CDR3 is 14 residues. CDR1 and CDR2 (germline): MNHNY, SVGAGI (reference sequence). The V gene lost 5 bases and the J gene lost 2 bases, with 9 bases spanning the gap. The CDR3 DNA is TGTGCCAGCAGTGCCCTTAGAAACACCGGGGAGCTGTTTTTT. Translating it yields CASSALRNTGELFF.